This TCR beta chain appears in the sequencing data of a study of technical replicates of blood from several donors (dated by TCRdb to between 2016 and 2019). Comment on this clone: Its antigen remains undetermined. No much larger clone is present one base from it, and per-base qualities are unavailable.

Library prep was done by the immunoSEQ multiplex PCR assay. Entries here come from immuneACCESS through TCRdb and include only in-frame sequences with V and J called. Some clones fail to appear in such tables; in the studies checked, an unresolved V gene covers under half of the shortfall, and the cause of the remainder is unknown. Present in this sample are about 80,000 clones, roughly 94% of which were seen just once. The biggest ten clones account for less than 0.4% of the sample. There are 15 amino acids in the CDR3, from cysteine to phenylalanine inclusive. Only the CDR3 part of the read is kept: 45 bases, read in frame from the first base. CDR1 SGHDT and CDR2 YYEEEE are derived from the germline V gene. The junction carries 13 bases between V and J, which are trimmed by 0 bases and 4 bases respectively.

The receptor was derived from a human donor in good health. This chain is built from TRBV5-6 and TRBJ2-5; the D gene assignment is ambiguous. The sample comprised T cells isolated from PBMCs. Here is the DNA: TGTGCCAGCAGCTTGGTCGACTCTTCTTTAGAGACCCAGTACTTC. Its protein product is CASSLVDSSLETQYF.